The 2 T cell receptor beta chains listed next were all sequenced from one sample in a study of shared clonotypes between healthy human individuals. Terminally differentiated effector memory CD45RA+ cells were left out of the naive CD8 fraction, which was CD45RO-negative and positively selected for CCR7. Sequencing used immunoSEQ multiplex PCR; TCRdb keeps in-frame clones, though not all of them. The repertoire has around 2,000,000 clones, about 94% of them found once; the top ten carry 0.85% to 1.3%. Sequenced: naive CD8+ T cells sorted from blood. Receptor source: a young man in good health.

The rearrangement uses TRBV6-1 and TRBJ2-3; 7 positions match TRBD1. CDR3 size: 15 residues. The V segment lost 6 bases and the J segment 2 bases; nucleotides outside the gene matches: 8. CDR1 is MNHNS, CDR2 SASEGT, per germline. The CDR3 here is CASSQYRGATDTQYF. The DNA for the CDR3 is TGTGCCAGCAGCCAATACAGGGGTGCCACAGATACGCAGTATTTT.

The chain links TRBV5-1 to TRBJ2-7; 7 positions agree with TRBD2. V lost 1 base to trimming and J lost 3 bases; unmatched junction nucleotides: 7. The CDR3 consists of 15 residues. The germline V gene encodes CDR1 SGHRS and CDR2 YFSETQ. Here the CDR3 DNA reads TGCGCCAGCAGCTTGTGGGAGGGCCATAGCTACGAGCAGTACTTC. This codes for CASSLWEGHSYEQYF. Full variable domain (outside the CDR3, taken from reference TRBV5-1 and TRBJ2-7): KAGVTQTPRYLIKTRGQQVTLSCSPISGHRSVSWYQQTPGQGLQFLFEYFSETQRNKGNFPGRFSGRQFSNSRSEMNVSTLELGDSALYLCASSLWEGHSYEQYFGPGTRLTVT.